This T cell receptor (beta chain) derives from a study of CD8 T cells in ankylosing spondylitis. Study-wide findings and caveats: Characteristic, it appeared, of ankylosing spondylitis blood was a TCR beta motif of 7 or 8 highly homologous variants. Clones linked to disease, bearing a CD8+ phenotype, were relatively rare in peripheral blood. There was reportedly significant enrichment of clones that were disease-linked in matched ankylosing spondylitis synovial fluid.

This clonotype was seen at least ten times. Its target is not known. Preparation of TCR beta libraries was done by quantitative 5'-RACE with molecular barcodes. TCRdb itself ran the 5' RACE reads through MiXCR, one entry per CDR3 protein. The table shows 150,000 or so distinct CDR3 sequences, with roughly 10% occurring only once. The CDR3 extends over 14 amino acids. The TCR originated in a male donor with ankylosing spondylitis or in good health (not recorded which). V usage is TRBV21-1 and J usage is TRBJ2-3; TRBD1 is the table's D call, not checked against the DNA. TRBV21-1 is a pseudogene locus. Sequenced sample: blood, either unsorted or a sorted T cell fraction (not recorded which). The CDR3 is CASSETGDTDTQYF. The CDR3 nucleotides read TGTGCCAGCAGCGAAACAGGGGACACAGATACGCAGTATTTT.